This T cell receptor (beta chain) emerged from a study of Graves' ophthalmopathy and Graves' hyperthyroidism. After removal of 7 bases from V and 0 bases from J, the junction contained 5 bases not matched to a gene. The CDR3 is made up of 16 amino acids. The germline V gene encodes CDR1 LNHNV and CDR2 YYDKDF (reference sequence). Overall study results and limits: Blood also contained most of the expanded thyroid clonotypes above 0.001 frequency.

Investigators amplified TCR beta CDR3 regions from RNA transcripts. Following a first-round RT-PCR that used HTBI primers, a second-round multiplex PCR was carried out. In TCRdb, the multiplex PCR reads were re-called with MiXCR into one record per CDR3 protein. In the table there are under 350,000 distinct CDR3 sequences, around a sixth of which are singletons. Worth noting for this clonotype: Its antigen is not identified.

The specimen sequenced was peripheral blood. The sequence was obtained from an adult man with Graves' ophthalmopathy. This chain connects TRBV15 to TRBJ2-6; TRBD1 agrees at 8 bases. The CDR3 DNA reads as TGTGCCACCACGGACAGGGTTTTCTCTGGGGCCAACGTCCTGACTTTC. As protein: CATTDRVFSGANVLTF.